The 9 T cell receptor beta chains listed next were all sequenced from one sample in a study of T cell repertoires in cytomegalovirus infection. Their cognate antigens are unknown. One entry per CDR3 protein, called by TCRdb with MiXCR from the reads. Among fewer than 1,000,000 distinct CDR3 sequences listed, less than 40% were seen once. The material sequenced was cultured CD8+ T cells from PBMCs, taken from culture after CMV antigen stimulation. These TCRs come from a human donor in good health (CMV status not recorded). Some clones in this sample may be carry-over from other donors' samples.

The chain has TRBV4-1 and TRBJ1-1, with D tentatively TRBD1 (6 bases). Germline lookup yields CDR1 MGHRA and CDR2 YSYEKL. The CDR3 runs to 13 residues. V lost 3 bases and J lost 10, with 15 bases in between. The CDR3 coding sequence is TGCGCCAGCAGCCAGGAACAGGGTAGTGGAGCTTTCTTT. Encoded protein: CASSQEQGSGAFF.

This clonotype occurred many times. The CDR3 coding sequence is TGTGCCAGCACCACAGGGACTGAAGCTTTCTTT. This codes for CASTTGTEAFF. V gene TRBV6-1 combines with J gene TRBJ1-1; D is possibly TRBD1 (6 bases). V lost 7 bases and J lost 5, with 8 bases in between. The CDR3 length is 11 residues. Germline V CDR1 and CDR2: MNHNS, SASEGT.

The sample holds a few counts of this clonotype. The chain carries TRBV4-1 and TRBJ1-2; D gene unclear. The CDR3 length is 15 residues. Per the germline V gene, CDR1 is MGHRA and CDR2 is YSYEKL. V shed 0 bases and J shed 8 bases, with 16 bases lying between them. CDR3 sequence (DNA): TGCGCCAGCAGCCAAGATTGGAGCAGCCTGATCGGCTACACCTTC. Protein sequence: CASSQDWSSLIGYTF.

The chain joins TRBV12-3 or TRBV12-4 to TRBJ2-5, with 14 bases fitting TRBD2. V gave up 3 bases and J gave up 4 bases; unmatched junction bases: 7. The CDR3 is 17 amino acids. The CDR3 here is CASSLSSGLAGGETQYF. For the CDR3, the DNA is TGTGCCAGCAGTTTGTCCTCCGGACTAGCGGGGGGAGAGACCCAGTACTTC.

The DNA of the CDR3 is TGTGCCAGCAGTGGTCCGCGACAGGGGGGTCTCTCTGGGGCCAACGTCCTGACTTTC. Its translation is CASSGPRQGGLSGANVLTF. The rearrangement links TRBV6-1 to TRBJ2-6; 9 bases match TRBD1. CDR3 length: 19 amino acids. After removal of 4 bases from V and 0 bases from J, the junction contained 10 bases not matched to a gene. CDR1 and CDR2 from the germline V gene are MNHNS and SASEGT.

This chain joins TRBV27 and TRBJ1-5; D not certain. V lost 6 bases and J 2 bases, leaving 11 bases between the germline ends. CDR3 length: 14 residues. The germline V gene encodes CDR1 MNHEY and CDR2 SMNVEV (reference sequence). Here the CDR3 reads CASSHNGGNQPQHF. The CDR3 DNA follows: TGTGCCAGCAGCCATAACGGTGGCAATCAGCCCCAGCATTTT.

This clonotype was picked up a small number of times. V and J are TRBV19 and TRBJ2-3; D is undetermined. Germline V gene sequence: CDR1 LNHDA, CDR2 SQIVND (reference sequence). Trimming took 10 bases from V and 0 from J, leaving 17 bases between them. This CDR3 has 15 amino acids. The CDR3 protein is CATAPSASSTDTQYF. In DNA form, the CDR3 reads TGTGCCACTGCTCCTAGTGCCTCTAGCACAGATACGCAGTATTTT.

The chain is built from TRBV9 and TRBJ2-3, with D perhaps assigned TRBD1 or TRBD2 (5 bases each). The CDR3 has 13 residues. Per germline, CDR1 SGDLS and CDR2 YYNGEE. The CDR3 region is CAGGEGTTDTQYF. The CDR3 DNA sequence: TGTGCTGGCGGAGAGGGGACCACAGATACGCAGTATTTT.

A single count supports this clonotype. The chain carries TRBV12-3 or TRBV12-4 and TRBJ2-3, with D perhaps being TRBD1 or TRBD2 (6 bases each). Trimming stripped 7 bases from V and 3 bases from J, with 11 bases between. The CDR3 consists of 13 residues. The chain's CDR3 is CASKGGGTDTQYF. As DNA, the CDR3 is TGTGCCAGCAAAGGAGGGGGTACAGATACGCAGTATTTT.